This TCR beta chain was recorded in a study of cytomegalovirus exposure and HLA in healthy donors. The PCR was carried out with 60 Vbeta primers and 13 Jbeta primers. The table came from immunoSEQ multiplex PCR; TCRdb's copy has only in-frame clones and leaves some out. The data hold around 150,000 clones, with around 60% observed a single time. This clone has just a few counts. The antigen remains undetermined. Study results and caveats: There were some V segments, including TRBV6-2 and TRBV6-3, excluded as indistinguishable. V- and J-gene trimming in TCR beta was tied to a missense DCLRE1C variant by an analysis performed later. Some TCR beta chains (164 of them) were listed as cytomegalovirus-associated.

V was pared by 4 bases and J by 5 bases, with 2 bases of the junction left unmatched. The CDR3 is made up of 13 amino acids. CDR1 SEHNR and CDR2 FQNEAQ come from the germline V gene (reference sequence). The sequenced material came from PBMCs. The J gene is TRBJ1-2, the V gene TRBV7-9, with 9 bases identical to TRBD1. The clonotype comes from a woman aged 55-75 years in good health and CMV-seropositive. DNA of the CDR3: TGTGCCAGCAGCTCGGGACAGGGATATGGCTACACCTTC. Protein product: CASSSGQGYGYTF.